Sequencing of this TCR beta chain was carried out in a study of post-analysis software for immune sequencing data. Background on the study: Both relapsing-remitting and secondary progressive multiple sclerosis featured among the disease courses, as did progressive-relapsing multiple sclerosis. Study-wide results and caveats: With TRBV5-6, TRBV5-1 and TRBV20-1 included, five TRBV segments were more frequent in patients than in controls. A significant reduction in normalized Chao1 diversity was observed in multiple sclerosis patients versus controls. Strong same-batch co-clustering of samples appeared with F measure clustering.

This clonotype showed up many times. Its target is not known. Carried by the TCR beta cDNA libraries were unique molecular identifiers. The authors obtained some 500,000 cDNA molecules from roughly 1.1 to 9.2 million T cells. TCRdb re-derived calls from the PCR reads in MiXCR, one entry per CDR3 protein. The top ten hold approximately 3% of the sample, which has roughly 200,000 distinct CDR3 sequences, 25% to 35% seen once. The V gene's germline CDR1 is SGHTA and CDR2 FQGTGA. J lost 10 bases, V lost 4 bases, and 15 bases had no gene match. The CDR3 is made up of 16 amino acids. The source is a girl aged 2-17 years with multiple sclerosis. Sequencing was done on a sample of blood. J is TRBJ2-1 and V is TRBV7-3, with 8 bases fitting TRBD2. CDR3 DNA sequence: TGTGCCAGCAGCTACCTTGGCGGGGGGACCTTCGGCGAGCAGTTCTTC. Protein: CASSYLGGGTFGEQFF.